The sequence of this T cell receptor (beta chain) was determined in a study of T cell responses to AZD1222 COVID-19 vaccine. There are a few counts of this clone. V gave up 6 bases and J gave up 4 bases; unmatched junction bases: 9. Per germline, CDR1 MNHEY and CDR2 SMNVEV (reference sequence). The CDR3 totals 15 residues. Repertoires were generated with immunoSEQ multiplex PCR, while TCRdb's copy carries only in-frame clones and drops some. The sample holds some 120,000 clones, 70% to 90% seen once. The sample here was peripheral blood, taken on day 0 of MenACWY control vaccination. The sequence was collected from an adult in good health. The rearrangement uses TRBV27 and TRBJ1-2, with 9 bases fitting TRBD1. The CDR3, as DNA: TGTGCCAGCAGCCCACAGGGGGCGCTTGGCTATGGCTACACCTTC. Protein: CASSPQGALGYGYTF.